The clone carrying this T cell receptor beta chain has a handful of counts. This specimen belongs to a study of blood T cell repertoires in COVID-19. Across the whole study: Acute and convalescent COVID-19 samples came from the United States, Italy and Spain. PBMCs, B-cell-depleted T cells, or T cells were the source of the cDNA or gDNA that made up the material.

CDR1 is SGHAT, CDR2 FQNNGV, per germline. This CDR3 comprises 13 residues. With 0 bases removed from V and 6 bases from J, the gap between germline ends came to 6 bases. As originally analysed: Amplifying reference gene primers gave estimates of nucleated cell counts. The method was immunoSEQ multiplex PCR; TCRdb's version includes in-frame clones alone and lacks a portion of them. The DNA was the basis for D and trimming; V, J and clone size are from that table. Of 35,000 to 45,000 clones in the sample, roughly three quarters are singletons; the top ten hold around a third. The sample taken for sequencing was peripheral blood. The chain joins TRBV11-2 to TRBJ2-1, with D hard to call. The sequence derives from a woman older than 75 with acute or convalescent COVID-19. The CDR3 region has the DNA TGTGCCAGCAGCTTAGAGCGAATCAATGAGCAGTTCTTC. It translates to CASSLERINEQFF.